This T cell receptor beta chain was captured in a study of Graves' ophthalmopathy and Graves' hyperthyroidism. Study context: Peripheral blood was gathered at the point of initial diagnosis, before any treatment started.

Regarding this clonotype: Its target is unknown.

Additional autoimmune diseases, uncontrolled infections, pregnancy or lactation disqualified patients. PBMCs had their origin in fresh peripheral blood (10 ml). The TCR beta CDR3 regions underwent amplification from RNA transcripts. Following a first-round RT-PCR that used HTBI primers, a second-round multiplex PCR was carried out. TCRdb recomputed calls from the multiplex PCR reads with MiXCR, one row per CDR3 protein. The sample shows roughly 400,000 distinct CDR3 sequences, about 16% of them seen only once. Study-wide results and limits: Among thyroid clonotypes expanded above 0.001 frequency, most also appeared in blood.

The J segment lost 0 bases and the V segment lost 6 bases, leaving 4 bases of the junction unmatched. The CDR3 totals 14 residues. The V gene's germline CDR1 is ENHRY and CDR2 SYGVKD. The sample consisted of peripheral blood. The chain couples TRBV10-3 to TRBJ1-1, with 7 bases that match TRBD1. The TCR sequence derives from a young woman with Graves' ophthalmopathy. The CDR3 DNA is TGTGCCATCAGCCGGACAGGAATGAACACTGAAGCTTTCTTT. The encoded protein is CAISRTGMNTEAFF.